The 19 T cell receptor beta chains below all came from one sample that was sequenced in a study of T cell responses to AZD1222 COVID-19 vaccine. Method: immunoSEQ multiplex PCR; TCRdb's copy keeps in-frame clones and lacks some. The repertoire holds about 93,000 clones, with 85% to 90% as singletons. The specimen was peripheral blood, collected 28 days after the second AZD1222 dose. The receptor source for this set is an adult who received the AZD1222 COVID-19 vaccine.

This clone has only one observation. This chain joins TRBV14 and TRBJ2-7; TRBD1 is a possible D gene (6 bases). Germline V gene data show CDR1 as SGHDN and CDR2 as FVKESK. Trimming left V 4 bases short and J 9 bases short, with 28 bases between. There are 17 residues in the CDR3. The CDR3 nucleotides read TGTGCCAGCAGCCCTGGGGGCCCGGGGACCATACAGCCGCGGCAGTACTTC. Translated: CASSPGGPGTIQPRQYF.

This chain links TRBV30 with TRBJ1-3; D uncertain. The CDR3 consists of 15 residues. Germline CDR1 GTSNPN, CDR2 SVGIG (reference sequence). Trimming took 2 bases from V and 4 from J, leaving 15 bases between them. This chain's CDR3 is CAWSSGSRRGNTIYF. CDR3 nucleotide sequence: TGTGCCTGGAGTTCGGGATCCCGACGGGGAAACACCATATATTTT.

The V call is TRBV6-6, the J call TRBJ1-1, with no clear D. V was pared by 5 bases and J by 1 base, with 11 bases between. Looked up from germline, CDR1 is MNHNY and CDR2 is SVGAGI (reference sequence). This CDR3 is built from 14 residues. Here the CDR3 reads CASSLWTENTEAFF. The CDR3 DNA reads as TGTGCCAGCAGTCTTTGGACCGAGAACACTGAAGCTTTCTTT.

V is TRBV28 and J is TRBJ1-2; a possible D gene is TRBD1 (5 bases). The V gene's germline CDR1 is MDHEN and CDR2 SYDVKM. The ends were cut back, 5 bases at V and 1 base at J, with 11 bases in the middle. The CDR3 length is 14 residues. The CDR3 nucleotides are TGTGCCAGCAGTGGGGGGGAGATTAACTATGGCTACACCTTC. Translating it yields CASSGGEINYGYTF.

The gene calls are TRBV5-1 and TRBJ2-1; D tentatively reads TRBD1 or TRBD2 (7 bases each). From germline, CDR1 is SGHRS and CDR2 YFSETQ. The CDR3 loop spans 16 amino acids. V lost 6 bases, J lost 1 base, and 17 bases lay in between. For the CDR3, the DNA is TGCGCCAGCATCCTGGGGGAGGGGGCGTCCTACAATGAGCAGTTCTTC. Protein product: CASILGEGASYNEQFF.

The rearrangement links TRBV7-2 to TRBJ2-3; 11 positions match TRBD2. V lost 5 bases, J lost 1 base, and 5 bases stayed unmatched. The CDR3 is 16 residues long. Germline V gene lookup returns CDR1 SGHTA and CDR2 FQGNSA. The CDR3 reads CASSTRLAGRTDTQYF. The CDR3 DNA follows: TGTGCCAGCAGCACCCGACTAGCGGGACGCACAGATACGCAGTATTTT.

The chain combines TRBV13 with TRBJ1-3; D may be TRBD1 (5 bases). The CDR3 length is 15 residues. V was shortened by 6 bases and J by 3 bases, with 15 bases between the two germline ends. The germline V gene has CDR1 PRHDT and CDR2 FYEKMQ (reference sequence). The CDR3 DNA follows: TGTGCCAGCAGTTATATGGGGGGAGATGGAAACACCATATATTTT. This encodes CASSYMGGDGNTIYF.

The chain has TRBV30 and TRBJ2-5; no clear D. There are 13 residues in the CDR3. The germline V gene has CDR1 GTSNPN and CDR2 SVGIG (reference sequence). V was shortened by 1 base and J by 1 base, with 7 bases between the two germline ends. The CDR3 loop is CAWSGWAQETQYF. DNA of the CDR3: TGTGCCTGGAGTGGGTGGGCCCAAGAGACCCAGTACTTC.

The chain combines TRBV30 with TRBJ1-5, with unresolved D. There are 15 residues in the CDR3. The V gene lost 0 bases and the J gene lost 1 base, with 10 bases spanning the gap. Germline V gene data show CDR1 as GTSNPN and CDR2 as SVGIG (reference sequence). The CDR3: CAWSVWGESNQPQHF. The DNA of the CDR3 is TGTGCCTGGAGTGTATGGGGTGAGAGCAATCAGCCCCAGCATTTT.

This rearrangement joins TRBV6-5 to TRBJ1-1; D call uncertain. Germline V lookup: CDR1 MNHEY, CDR2 SVGAGI. Trimming removed 6 bases at V and 3 bases at J, with 17 bases between. This CDR3 comprises 15 residues. CDR3 bases: TGTGCCAGCAGGTTGGTAGGGTATTCGGACACTGAAGCTTTCTTT. It translates to CASRLVGYSDTEAFF.

Here the CDR3 reads CATTSAPGPYEQYF. The CDR3 region has the DNA TGTGCCACCACCTCGGCCCCAGGGCCCTACGAGCAGTACTTC. The chain has TRBV24-1 and TRBJ2-7, with TRBD1 as a possible D gene (5 bases). Trimming took off 8 bases at V and 2 bases at J, with 15 bases between the two ends. This CDR3 spans 14 amino acids. CDR1 is KGHDR, CDR2 SFDVKD, per germline.

The chain joins TRBV6-5 to TRBJ2-2; D is undetermined. V was shortened by 7 bases and J by 2 bases, with 8 bases between the two germline ends. The germline CDR1 and CDR2 sequences are MNHEY and SVGAGI. CDR3 length equals 13 residues. The CDR3: CASTDTNTGELFF. In DNA, the CDR3 is TGTGCCAGCACCGACACCAACACCGGGGAGCTGTTTTTT.

This chain connects TRBV28 to TRBJ2-7; 14 bases are a match to TRBD2. This CDR3 is built from 15 residues. Germline V gene data show CDR1 as MDHEN and CDR2 as SYDVKM. J gave up 3 bases and V 3 bases, and 1 base lay outside the gene matches. This chain's CDR3 is CASSFGLAGGYEQYF. The CDR3 DNA reads TGTGCCAGCAGTTTCGGACTAGCGGGAGGCTACGAGCAGTACTTC.

The rearrangement uses TRBV5-1 and TRBJ2-5; D perhaps matches TRBD1 (6 bases). V gave up 5 bases and J gave up 4 bases, with 15 bases separating them. CDR1 is SGHRS and CDR2 is YFSETQ in the germline V gene. The CDR3 is 14 residues long. CDR3: CASRGGIMVETQYF. DNA for the CDR3: TGCGCCAGCAGAGGGGGTATTATGGTAGAGACCCAGTACTTC.

This chain uses TRBV25-1 with TRBJ1-2; D is unresolved. V gave up 3 bases and J gave up 8 bases, with 13 bases separating them. Germline CDR1 MGHDK, CDR2 SYGVNS. CDR3 length: 13 amino acids. CDR3 in amino acids: CASSERQLEGYTF. The DNA for the CDR3 is TGTGCCAGCAGTGAGCGCCAGCTAGAAGGCTACACCTTC.

The V gene is TRBV12-5, the J gene TRBJ2-2, with TRBD1 identical over 8 bases. Germline-derived CDR1 and CDR2 are LGHNT and FRNRAP. The CDR3 contains 18 residues. The ends lost 4 bases at V and 10 bases at J; junction bases unmatched: 20. CDR3 residues: CASGSVAGQESGSVELFF. The CDR3 DNA follows: TGTGCTAGTGGTTCGGTTGCGGGACAGGAATCCGGTTCGGTGGAGCTGTTTTTT.

The chain uses TRBV10-3 and TRBJ1-1; D is unclear. The length of the CDR3 is 12 residues. Germline V gives CDR1 ENHRY, CDR2 SYGVKD. V lost 8 bases to trimming and J lost 3 bases, with 10 bases between them. In DNA, the CDR3 is TGTGCCATCTCAGAGTGGCACACTGAAGCTTTCTTT. Its protein is CAISEWHTEAFF.

The chain is built from TRBV18 and TRBJ1-1; no firm D call. The V end lost 4 bases, the J end lost 1 base, and 4 bases lay between the germline ends. Looked up from germline, CDR1 is KGHSH and CDR2 is LQKENI. The CDR3 extends over 12 amino acids. The CDR3 DNA is TGTGCCAGCTCACTTCAGAACACTGAAGCTTTCTTT. It codes for CASSLQNTEAFF.

This chain links TRBV19 with TRBJ1-2; no definite D call. V was cut by 5 bases and J by 0 bases, with 10 bases left in between. Germline-derived CDR1 and CDR2 are LNHDA and SQIVND (reference sequence). This CDR3 is 14 amino acids long. CDR3 sequence: CASSYPSTNYGYTF. The CDR3 DNA follows: TGTGCCAGTAGTTATCCCAGTACTAACTATGGCTACACCTTC.